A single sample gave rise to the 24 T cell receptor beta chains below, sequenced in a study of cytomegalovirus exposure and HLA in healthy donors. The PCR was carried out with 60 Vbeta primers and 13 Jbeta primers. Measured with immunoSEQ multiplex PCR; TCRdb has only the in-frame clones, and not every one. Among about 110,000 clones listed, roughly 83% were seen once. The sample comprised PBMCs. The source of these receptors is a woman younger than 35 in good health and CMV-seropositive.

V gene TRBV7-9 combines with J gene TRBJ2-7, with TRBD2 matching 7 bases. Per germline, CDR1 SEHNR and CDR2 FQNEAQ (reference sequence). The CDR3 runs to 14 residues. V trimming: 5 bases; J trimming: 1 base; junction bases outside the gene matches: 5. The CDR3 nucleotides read TGTGCCAGCAGCCCCCAACTAGCGTCCTACGAGCAGTACTTC. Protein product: CASSPQLASYEQYF.

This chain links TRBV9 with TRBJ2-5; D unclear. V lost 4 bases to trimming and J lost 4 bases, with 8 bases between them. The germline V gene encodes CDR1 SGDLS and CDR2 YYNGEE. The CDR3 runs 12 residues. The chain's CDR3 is CASSRVGETQYF. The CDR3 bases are TGTGCCAGCAGCCGGGTAGGAGAGACCCAGTACTTC. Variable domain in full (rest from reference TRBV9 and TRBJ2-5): DSGVTQTPKHLITATGQRVTLRCSPRSGDLSVYWYQQSLDQGLQFLIQYYNGEERAKGNILERFSAQQFPDLHSELNLSSLELGDSALYFCASSRVGETQYFGPGTRLLVL.

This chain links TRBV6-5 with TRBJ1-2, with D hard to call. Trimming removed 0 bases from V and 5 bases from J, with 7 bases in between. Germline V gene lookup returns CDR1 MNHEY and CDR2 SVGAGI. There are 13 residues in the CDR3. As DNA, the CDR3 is TGTGCCAGCAGTTACTCGCAGTATTATGGCTACACCTTC. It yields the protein CASSYSQYYGYTF.

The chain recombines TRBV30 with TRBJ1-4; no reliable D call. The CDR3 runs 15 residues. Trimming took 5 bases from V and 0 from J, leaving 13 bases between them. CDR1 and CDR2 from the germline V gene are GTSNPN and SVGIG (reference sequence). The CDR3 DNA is TGTGCCTGGGGCAGAGGTTTAGCAACTAATGAAAAACTGTTTTTT. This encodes CAWGRGLATNEKLFF. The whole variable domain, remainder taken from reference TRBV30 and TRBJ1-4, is SQTIHQWPATLVQPVGSPLSLECTVEGTSNPNLYWYRQAAGRGLQLLFYSVGIGQISSEVPQNLSASRPQDRQFILSSKKLLLSDSGFYLCAWGRGLATNEKLFFGSGTQLSVL.

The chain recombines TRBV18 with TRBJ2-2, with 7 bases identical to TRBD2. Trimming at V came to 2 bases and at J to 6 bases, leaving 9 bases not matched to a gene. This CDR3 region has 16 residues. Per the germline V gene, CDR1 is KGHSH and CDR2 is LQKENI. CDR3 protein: CASSPVKGGPAGELFF. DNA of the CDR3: TGTGCCAGCTCACCAGTGAAGGGAGGGCCGGCCGGGGAGCTGTTTTTT.

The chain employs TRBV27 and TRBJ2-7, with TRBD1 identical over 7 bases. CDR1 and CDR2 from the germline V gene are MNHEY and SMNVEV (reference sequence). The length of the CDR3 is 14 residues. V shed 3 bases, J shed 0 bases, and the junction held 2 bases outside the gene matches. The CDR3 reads CASSLTGLSYEQYF. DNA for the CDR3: TGTGCCAGCAGTTTGACAGGGCTCTCCTACGAGCAGTACTTC.

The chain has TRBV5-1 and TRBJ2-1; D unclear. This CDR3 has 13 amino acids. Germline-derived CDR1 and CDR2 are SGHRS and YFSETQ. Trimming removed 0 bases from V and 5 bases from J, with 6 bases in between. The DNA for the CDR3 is TGCGCCAGCAGCTTGGAACAAGACAATGAGCAGTTCTTC. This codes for CASSLEQDNEQFF.

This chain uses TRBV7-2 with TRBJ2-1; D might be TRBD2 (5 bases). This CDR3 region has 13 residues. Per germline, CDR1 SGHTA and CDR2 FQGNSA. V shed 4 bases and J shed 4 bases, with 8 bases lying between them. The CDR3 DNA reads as TGTGCCAGCAGCTCGCTAGCTTACAATGAGCAGTTCTTC. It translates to CASSSLAYNEQFF.

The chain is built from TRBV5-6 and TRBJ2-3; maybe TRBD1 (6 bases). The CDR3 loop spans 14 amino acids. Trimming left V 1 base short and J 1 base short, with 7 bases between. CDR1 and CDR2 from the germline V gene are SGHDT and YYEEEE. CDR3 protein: CASSLPGGTDTQYF. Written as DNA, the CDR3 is TGTGCCAGCAGCTTGCCAGGGGGCACAGATACGCAGTATTTT.

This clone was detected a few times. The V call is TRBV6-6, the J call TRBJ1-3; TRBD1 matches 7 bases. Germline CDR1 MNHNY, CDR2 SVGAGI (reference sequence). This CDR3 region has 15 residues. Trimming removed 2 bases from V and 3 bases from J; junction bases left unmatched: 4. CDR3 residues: CASSYGQGGGNTIYF. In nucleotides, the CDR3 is TGTGCCAGCAGTTACGGTCAGGGGGGTGGAAACACCATATATTTT.

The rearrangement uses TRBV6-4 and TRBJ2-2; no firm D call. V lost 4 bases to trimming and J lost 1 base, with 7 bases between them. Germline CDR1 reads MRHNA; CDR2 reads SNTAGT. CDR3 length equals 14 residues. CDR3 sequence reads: CASSANLNTGELFF. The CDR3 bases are TGTGCCAGCAGTGCCAACTTGAACACCGGGGAGCTGTTTTTT.

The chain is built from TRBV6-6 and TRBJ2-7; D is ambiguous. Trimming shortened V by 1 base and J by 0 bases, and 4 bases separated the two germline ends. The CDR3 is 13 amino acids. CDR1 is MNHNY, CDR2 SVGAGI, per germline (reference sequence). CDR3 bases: TGTGCCAGCAGTTACTTGAGCTCCTACGAGCAGTACTTC. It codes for CASSYLSSYEQYF.

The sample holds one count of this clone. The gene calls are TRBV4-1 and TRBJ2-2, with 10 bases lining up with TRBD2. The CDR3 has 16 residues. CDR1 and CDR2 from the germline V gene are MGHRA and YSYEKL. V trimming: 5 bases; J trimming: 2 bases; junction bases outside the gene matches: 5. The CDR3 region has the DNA TGCGCCAGCAGCGTCGGACTAGCGGAAAACACCGGGGAGCTGTTTTTT. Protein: CASSVGLAENTGELFF.

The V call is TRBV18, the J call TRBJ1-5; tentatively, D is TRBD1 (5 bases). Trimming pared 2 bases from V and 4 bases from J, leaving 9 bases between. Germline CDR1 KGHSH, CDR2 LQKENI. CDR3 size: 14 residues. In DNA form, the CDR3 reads TGTGCCAGCTCACCAGTACGGGGGAATCAGCCCCAGCATTTT. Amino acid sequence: CASSPVRGNQPQHF.

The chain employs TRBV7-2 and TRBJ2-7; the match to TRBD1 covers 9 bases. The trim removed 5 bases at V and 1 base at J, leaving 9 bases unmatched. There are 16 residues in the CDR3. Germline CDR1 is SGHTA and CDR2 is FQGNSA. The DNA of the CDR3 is TGTGCCAGCAGCCCCCAGGGACAGGGAATATCCTACGAGCAGTACTTC. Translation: CASSPQGQGISYEQYF.

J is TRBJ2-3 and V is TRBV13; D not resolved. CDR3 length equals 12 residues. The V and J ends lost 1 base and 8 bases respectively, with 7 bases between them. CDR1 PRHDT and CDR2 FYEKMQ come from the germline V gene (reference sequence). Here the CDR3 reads CASSLDPGTQYF. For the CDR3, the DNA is TGTGCCAGCAGCTTAGATCCCGGTACGCAGTATTTT. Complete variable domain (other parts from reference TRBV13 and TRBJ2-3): AAGVIQSPRHLIKEKRETATLKCYPIPRHDTVYWYQQGPGQDPQFLISFYEKMQSDKGSIPDRFSAQQFSDYHSELNMSSLELGDSALYFCASSLDPGTQYFGPGTRLTVL.

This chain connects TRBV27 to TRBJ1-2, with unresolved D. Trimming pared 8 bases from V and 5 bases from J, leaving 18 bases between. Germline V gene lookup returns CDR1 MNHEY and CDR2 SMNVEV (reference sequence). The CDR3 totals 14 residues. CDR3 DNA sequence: TGTGCCAGCGGGTCCCCGGGGATGGGATATGGCTACACCTTC. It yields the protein CASGSPGMGYGYTF.

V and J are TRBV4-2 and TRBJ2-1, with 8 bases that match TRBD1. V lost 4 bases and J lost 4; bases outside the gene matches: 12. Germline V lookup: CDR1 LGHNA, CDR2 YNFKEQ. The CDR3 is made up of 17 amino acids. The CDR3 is CASSPVPRQGLYNEQFF. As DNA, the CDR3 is TGTGCCAGCAGCCCCGTTCCGAGACAGGGGCTTTACAATGAGCAGTTCTTC.

The CDR3: CASSPYSGYGYTF. The CDR3 DNA sequence: TGTGCCAGCAGTCCCTACTCGGGCTATGGCTACACCTTC. The chain links TRBV28 to TRBJ1-2; D is unresolved. This CDR3 is 13 amino acids long. The V gene lost 5 bases and the J gene lost 4 bases, with 11 bases spanning the gap. The germline CDR1 and CDR2 sequences are MDHEN and SYDVKM.

The CDR3 region is CASRLPGQGTEAFF. CDR3 nucleotides: TGTGCCAGCAGGTTACCGGGACAGGGGACTGAAGCTTTCTTT. The J gene is TRBJ1-1, the V gene TRBV7-2; 10 nucleotides match TRBD1. CDR1 and CDR2 (germline): SGHTA, FQGNSA. J was trimmed by 5 bases and V by 6 bases; bases with no gene match: 6. The CDR3 has 14 amino acids.

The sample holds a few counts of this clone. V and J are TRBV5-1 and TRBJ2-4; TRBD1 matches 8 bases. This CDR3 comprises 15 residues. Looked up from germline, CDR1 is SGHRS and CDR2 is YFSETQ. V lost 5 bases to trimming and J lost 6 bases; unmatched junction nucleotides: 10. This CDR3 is CASSYTNRGLNIQYF. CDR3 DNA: TGCGCCAGCAGTTACACTAACAGGGGGTTAAACATTCAGTACTTC.

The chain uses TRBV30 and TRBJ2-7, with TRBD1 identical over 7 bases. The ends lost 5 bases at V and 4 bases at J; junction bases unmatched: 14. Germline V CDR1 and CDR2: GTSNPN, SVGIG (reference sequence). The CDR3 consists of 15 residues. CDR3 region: CAWAHRDRATYEQYF. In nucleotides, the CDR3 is TGTGCCTGGGCCCATCGGGACAGAGCCACTTACGAGCAGTACTTC.

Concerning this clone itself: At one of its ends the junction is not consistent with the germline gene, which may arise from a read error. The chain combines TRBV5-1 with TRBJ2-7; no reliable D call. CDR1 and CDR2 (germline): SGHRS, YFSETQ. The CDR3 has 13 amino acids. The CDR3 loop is CASGLDPGYEQYF. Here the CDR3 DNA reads TGCGCCAGCGGCTTGGATCCGGGCTACGAGCAGTACTTC.

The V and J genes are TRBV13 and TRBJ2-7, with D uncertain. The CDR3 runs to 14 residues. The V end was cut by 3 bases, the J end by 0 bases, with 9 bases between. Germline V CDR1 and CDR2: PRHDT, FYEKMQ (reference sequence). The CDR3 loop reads CASSFGSGSYEQYF. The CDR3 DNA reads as TGTGCCAGCAGCTTTGGTTCAGGCTCCTACGAGCAGTACTTC.